This T cell receptor beta chain appears in the sequencing data of a study of identical twins. The V gene's germline CDR1 is MNHEY and CDR2 SVGEGT. The CDR3 loop spans 15 amino acids. Trimming removed 5 bases from V and 6 bases from J; junction bases left unmatched: 9. TCRdb recomputed calls from the 5' RACE reads with MiXCR, one row per CDR3 protein. The data contain about 700,000 distinct CDR3 sequences, 6% to 6.5% of them singletons. The sample holds a few counts of this clonotype. V gene TRBV6-2 or TRBV6-3 combines with J gene TRBJ2-1; 8 bases map to TRBD2. The sequenced material came from naive T cells sorted from blood. This TCR was sampled from a man aged 18-30 years in good health. The CDR3 nucleotides are TGTGCCAGCAGTCTACGGGAGGGCCTTCCCAATGAGCAGTTCTTC. This encodes CASSLREGLPNEQFF.